The entry below gives a single T cell receptor beta chain sequence along with its context. The target antigen is unknown. A TCRbeta library incorporating unique molecular identifiers was prepared. Each CDR3 protein is one row after TCRdb ran MiXCR on the PCR reads. The repertoire holds around 490,000 distinct CDR3 sequences, with roughly an eighth as singletons. These data come from a study of T-cell reconstitution after alpha-beta-depleted transplantation in children. Overall study results and limits: Surviving recipient T cells and thymic progenitors underlay high day-60 TCRbeta diversity in some patients. Several hundred rapidly expanded clones from non-depleted graft cells reportedly supplied alpha-beta T cells about two months post-transplant. A year post-transplant, T-cell counts and diversity derived mostly from newly produced T cells.

This CDR3 is built from 15 residues. V was shortened by 5 bases and J by 4 bases, with 16 bases between the two germline ends. Germline CDR1 SNHLY, CDR2 FYNNEI. The clonotype was recovered from a female patient aged 2 to 10 who had a stem cell transplant for aplastic anemia, so the T cells may come from the graft donor. The sequencing here drew on PBMCs, mostly from graft donor cells, taken 180 days after TCRalphabeta/CD19-depleted stem cell transplant. The rearrangement joins TRBV2 to TRBJ2-3; D is perhaps TRBD2 (6 bases). DNA of the CDR3: TGTGCCAGCAGTCTTAGCTCTGGAGGGGCAGATACGCAGTATTTT. It translates to CASSLSSGGADTQYF. Together with reference TRBV2 and TRBJ2-3, the CDR3 gives the full variable domain: EPEVTQTPSHQVTQMGQEVILRCVPISNHLYFYWYRQILGQKVEFLVSFYNNEISEKSEIFDDQFSVERPDGSNFTLKIRSTKLEDSAMYFCASSLSSGGADTQYFGPGTRLTVL.